This T cell receptor beta chain emerged from a study of T-cell reconstitution after alpha-beta-depleted transplantation in children. This clonotype turned up a few times. With 7 bases removed from V and 0 bases from J, the gap between germline ends came to 10 bases. Germline loops: CDR1 LNHDA, CDR2 SQIVND (reference sequence). CDR3 length equals 15 residues. The authors prepared the TCRbeta library with unique molecular identifiers. MiXCR, run by TCRdb on the PCR reads, gives a single entry per CDR3 protein. The profile shows 450,000 to 500,000 distinct CDR3 sequences, around 12% of them singletons. The sequenced sample was PBMCs from the stem cell graft donor, obtained from the stem cell graft. The gene calls are TRBV19 and TRBJ2-6; D is tentatively TRBD1 or TRBD2 (5 bases each). The sequence derives from a human donor who donated a stem cell graft to a child with combined immunodeficiency. The CDR3 is CASIGGFSGANVLTF. CDR3 nucleotide sequence: TGTGCCAGTATTGGGGGATTCTCTGGGGCCAACGTCCTGACTTTC.